The T cell receptor beta chain under discussion was sequenced for a study of blood T cell repertoires in COVID-19. Study details: The United States, Italy and Spain provided the acute and convalescent COVID-19 samples. PBMCs, B-cell-depleted T cells, or T cells provided the cDNA or gDNA that made up the material.

Trimming cost V 1 base and J 4 bases, with 13 bases left between them. Germline-derived CDR1 and CDR2 are LGHNA and YNFKEQ. The CDR3 runs 15 residues. Only in-frame clones appear in the TCRdb table, and some are missing; sequencing was by immunoSEQ multiplex PCR. Here the sample spans under 75,000 clones, around 88% being singletons. The rearrangement links TRBV4-2 to TRBJ2-5, with a tentative D call TRBD2 (7 bases). Sequencing was done on a sample of peripheral blood. This TCR came from an elderly woman with active COVID-19. The CDR3 region is CASSQVSGGPETQYF. The CDR3 DNA reads as TGTGCCAGCAGCCAAGTGTCGGGGGGCCCAGAGACCCAGTACTTC.